Below, 24 T cell receptor beta chains from the same sample are listed, as sequenced in a study of blood T cell repertoires in COVID-19. The data were produced by immunoSEQ multiplex PCR, yet TCRdb's version contains in-frame clones alone and is incomplete. The sample contains fewer than 130,000 clones, roughly 85% of which appear only once. Sequencing input: peripheral blood. Source of these receptors: a woman over 75 with active or convalescent COVID-19.

CDR3 in amino acids: CASSARGDTGELFF. CDR3 bases: TGTGCCAGCAGCGCCCGCGGGGACACCGGGGAGCTGTTTTTT. J is TRBJ2-2 and V is TRBV9; maybe TRBD2 (6 bases). Germline loops: CDR1 SGDLS, CDR2 YYNGEE. Trimming left V 3 bases short and J 3 bases short, with 9 bases between. The CDR3 spans 14 residues.

The chain recombines TRBV5-6 with TRBJ2-1, with no clear D. Trimming left V 0 bases short and J 10 bases short, with 14 bases between. The CDR3 is 14 residues long. Germline CDR1 is SGHDT and CDR2 is YYEEEE. The CDR3 sequence: CASSLVGGFGEQFF. CDR3 DNA: TGTGCCAGCAGCTTGGTAGGTGGGTTCGGGGAGCAGTTCTTC.

This clone has only a few counts. This chain uses TRBV4-1 with TRBJ2-1, with 9 nucleotides matching TRBD2. Germline V gene sequence: CDR1 MGHRA, CDR2 YSYEKL. There are 16 residues in the CDR3. The trim removed 4 bases at V and 7 bases at J, leaving 11 bases unmatched. The CDR3 nucleotides are TGCGCCAGCAGCCCGCACATAGCGGGAGTGGGAAATGAGCAGTTCTTC. It specifies CASSPHIAGVGNEQFF.

The chain employs TRBV24-1 and TRBJ1-2, with D perhaps TRBD1 (6 bases). The CDR3 is 15 amino acids. Deletions cut 3 bases from V and 3 bases from J, with 13 bases between. Germline CDR1 KGHDR, CDR2 SFDVKD. This CDR3 is CATSDNTGKDYGYTF. The CDR3, as DNA: TGTGCCACCAGTGATAACACAGGGAAGGACTATGGCTACACCTTC.

V usage is TRBV29-1 and J usage is TRBJ1-2, with 7 bases that match TRBD1. Trimming took 1 base from V and 0 from J; bases not matched to a gene: 5. In germline, CDR1 is SQVTM, CDR2 ANQGSEA. CDR3 length equals 15 residues. DNA of the CDR3: TGCAGCGTTGAAGGGGACAGATTCGCTAACTATGGCTACACCTTC. Encoded protein: CSVEGDRFANYGYTF.

The chain is built from TRBV7-9 and TRBJ1-5; D uncertain. The V and J ends lost 2 bases and 2 bases respectively, with 4 bases between them. CDR3 length equals 13 residues. Germline V lookup: CDR1 SEHNR, CDR2 FQNEAQ (reference sequence). CDR3 nucleotides: TGTGCCAGCAGCTTACAGGGCAATCAGCCCCAGCATTTT. It specifies CASSLQGNQPQHF.

J is TRBJ1-1 and V is TRBV5-1; TRBD1 matches 10 bases. V shed 2 bases, J shed 4 bases, and the junction held 2 bases outside the gene matches. The CDR3 runs 14 residues. The germline CDR1 and CDR2 sequences are SGHRS and YFSETQ. The CDR3 DNA reads TGCGCCAGCAGCTTTCGGGACAGGGGCACTGAAGCTTTCTTT. Protein: CASSFRDRGTEAFF.

V is TRBV29-1 and J is TRBJ1-1, with 7 positions matching TRBD1. The CDR3 length is 14 residues. J lost 0 bases, V lost 7 bases, and 8 bases had no gene match. Germline V gene data show CDR1 as SQVTM and CDR2 as ANQGSEA. The CDR3 spells CSAPSGQLNTEAFF. The CDR3 nucleotides read TGCAGCGCCCCCTCGGGACAGCTGAACACTGAAGCTTTCTTT.

This clone was detected a few times. The chain uses TRBV7-8 and TRBJ1-1; D not resolved. CDR3 length equals 13 residues. The germline CDR1 and CDR2 sequences are SGHVS and FQNEAQ. The germline V and J ends were trimmed by 2 bases and 3 bases, with 7 bases remaining between them. As DNA, the CDR3 is TGTGCCAGCAGCTTATTGGCGGACACTGAAGCTTTCTTT. Protein product: CASSLLADTEAFF.

This clone was seen many times. The chain employs TRBV19 and TRBJ1-1, with 7 bases aligning to TRBD1. V was clipped by 3 bases and J by 3 bases; unmatched bases: 10. CDR1 and CDR2 (germline): LNHDA, SQIVND (reference sequence). The CDR3 has 16 amino acids. The CDR3 bases are TGTGCCAGTAGTATCCCGCGACAGGGTGGGGACACTGAAGCTTTCTTT. Amino acid sequence: CASSIPRQGGDTEAFF.

The chain employs TRBV20-1 and TRBJ2-3, with no clear D. V shed 5 bases and J shed 7 bases, with 7 bases lying between them. The CDR3 sequence is 10 residues long. Germline CDR1 is DFQATT and CDR2 is SNEGSKA (reference sequence). The CDR3 bases are TGCAGTGCTGAGGTGTATACGCAGTATTTT. It translates to CSAEVYTQYF.

This sequence joins TRBV27 and TRBJ2-7; 7 bases fit TRBD1. V shed 5 bases and J 4 bases; nucleotides not matched to a gene: 8. This CDR3 is 14 amino acids long. Germline V gene lookup returns CDR1 MNHEY and CDR2 SMNVEV (reference sequence). The CDR3 loop reads CASSPKGAAYEQYF. The CDR3 DNA is TGTGCCAGCAGTCCCAAGGGGGCTGCGTACGAGCAGTACTTC.

CDR3 nucleotides: TGTGCCAGCAGCCCCCTGTTTCGGGGCACTGAAGCTTTCTTT. The encoded protein is CASSPLFRGTEAFF. V gene TRBV7-2 combines with J gene TRBJ1-1; the D is unclear. V was clipped by 5 bases and J by 4 bases, with 14 bases between them. CDR3 size: 14 residues. Germline V gives CDR1 SGHTA, CDR2 FQGNSA.

This clone has only one observation. The chain employs TRBV5-4 and TRBJ2-3; 12 nucleotides match TRBD2. Trimming took 5 bases from V and 7 from J; bases not matched to a gene: 14. Germline assignment: CDR1 SGHNT and CDR2 YYREEE (reference sequence). The length of the CDR3 is 17 residues. The CDR3 sequence: CASRRGTSGPTMNTQYF. Written as DNA, the CDR3 is TGTGCCAGCAGACGGGGGACTAGCGGGCCTACAATGAATACGCAGTATTTT.

This chain links TRBV12-3 or TRBV12-4 with TRBJ1-5, with D tentatively TRBD1 (5 bases). CDR3 length: 13 residues. V was shortened by 6 bases and J by 7 bases, with 13 bases between the two germline ends. The CDR3 spells CASSTTQGQPQHF. The CDR3 DNA follows: TGTGCCAGCAGCACAACTCAGGGACAGCCCCAGCATTTT.

The chain employs TRBV15 and TRBJ2-2; 11 positions match TRBD2. Germline assignment: CDR1 LNHNV and CDR2 YYDKDF (reference sequence). This CDR3 contains 18 residues. Losses at the gene ends were 3 bases for V and 0 bases for J; bases not matched to a gene: 6. Here the CDR3 DNA reads TGTGCCACCAGCAGGCCCGGGACTAGCGGACCGAACACCGGGGAGCTGTTTTTT. Its translation: CATSRPGTSGPNTGELFF.

Here the CDR3 DNA reads TGTGCCAGCAGCTACAGGGATGCTTCTGGAAACACCATATATTTT. Translation: CASSYRDASGNTIYF. This chain connects TRBV2 to TRBJ1-3; D perhaps matches TRBD1 (6 bases). Germline V lookup: CDR1 SNHLY, CDR2 FYNNEI. Trimming removed 6 bases at V and 1 base at J, with 13 bases between. The CDR3 is made up of 15 amino acids.

CDR3 nucleotide sequence: TGTGCCAGTGAGAGTCTAGCGGGAGTAGGCGAGCAGTACTTC. It yields the protein CASESLAGVGEQYF. The chain is built from TRBV19 and TRBJ2-7; 10 bases are a match to TRBD2. The germline CDR1 and CDR2 sequences are LNHDA and SQIVND (reference sequence). J lost 6 bases, V lost 8 bases, and 10 bases had no gene match. The CDR3 runs to 14 residues.

This clone was counted a few times. The chain carries TRBV18 and TRBJ2-2; 14 nucleotides align to TRBD2. Germline CDR1 reads KGHSH; CDR2 reads LQKENI. The CDR3 loop spans 18 amino acids. V was clipped by 3 bases and J by 4 bases; unmatched bases: 7. The CDR3 coding sequence is TGTGCCAGCTCACCTCCGGGACTAGCGGGAGCGGGCACCGGGGAGCTGTTTTTT. This gives the protein CASSPPGLAGAGTGELFF.

A single count supports this clone. The chain joins TRBV7-9 to TRBJ1-5, with D possibly being TRBD1 (6 bases). V was shortened by 8 bases and J by 6 bases, with 17 bases between the two germline ends. CDR1 is SEHNR, CDR2 FQNEAQ, per germline (reference sequence). CDR3 length: 14 residues. The CDR3 reads CASQGGEVGQPQHF. For the CDR3, the DNA is TGTGCCAGCCAAGGGGGGGAAGTTGGTCAGCCCCAGCATTTT.

A single count supports this clone. The chain links TRBV6-5 to TRBJ2-7, with TRBD1 identical over 7 bases. This CDR3 spans 15 amino acids. The V gene's germline CDR1 is MNHEY and CDR2 SVGAGI. V lost 6 bases and J lost 1; bases outside the gene matches: 9. The CDR3 sequence: CASRKLTGFSYEQYF. The CDR3 DNA sequence: TGTGCCAGCAGGAAATTGACAGGGTTTTCCTACGAGCAGTACTTC.

This chain connects TRBV28 to TRBJ2-1; TRBD1 matches at 9 bases. CDR3 length equals 13 residues. From germline, CDR1 is MDHEN and CDR2 SYDVKM. Trimming took 7 bases from V and 7 from J; bases not matched to a gene: 5. The CDR3 is CASNRGLSNEQFF. As DNA, the CDR3 is TGTGCCAGCAACAGGGGGCTCTCAAATGAGCAGTTCTTC.

This rearrangement joins TRBV18 to TRBJ1-2; a possible D gene is TRBD1 (5 bases). V dropped 0 bases and J dropped 7 bases, with 12 bases sitting between them. CDR3 length equals 14 residues. From germline, CDR1 is KGHSH and CDR2 LQKENI. CDR3 residues: CASSPPTGVGGYTF. In DNA form, the CDR3 reads TGTGCCAGCTCACCACCTACAGGAGTGGGTGGCTACACCTTC.

The rearrangement joins TRBV27 to TRBJ2-7; 7 nucleotides match TRBD2. CDR3 size: 12 residues. The V gene's germline CDR1 is MNHEY and CDR2 SMNVEV (reference sequence). Trimming cost V 6 bases and J 7 bases; bases outside gene matches: 6. The CDR3 sequence is CASRGSGAEQYF. CDR3 DNA: TGTGCCAGCAGGGGGAGCGGGGCTGAGCAGTACTTC.